This T cell receptor (beta chain) was observed in a study of a mutant IDH1 vaccine in newly diagnosed glioma. Study context: Averaging around 42 years of age, treated patients were about 60% male and around 40% female. Beforehand, treatment had been radiotherapy, temozolomide, or both; the majority received both.

Regarding time point: baseline, week 1 (first vaccination visit). The treatment denotes: pre-vaccination baseline after standard-of-care therapy. Some clones are missing from TCRdb's copy, which holds only in-frame ones; the method was immunoSEQ multiplex PCR. The table shows tens of thousands of clones, with around four fifths occurring only once. The CDR3 is 17 residues long. The germline CDR1 and CDR2 sequences are SGHTA and FQGNSA. Losses at the gene ends were 3 bases for V and 3 bases for J; bases not matched to a gene: 8. Study-wide findings and caveats: Evidence of vaccine-induced immune responses was documented in around 93% of patients. Variations in leading peripheral T cell clonotypes appeared to have no connection with pseudoprogression.

In its sample, this clone was seen once. Its cognate antigen is unknown. The TCR originated in a woman aged 18 to 35 with glioma. Some clones in this sample may be carry-over from other donors' samples. The material was peripheral blood mononuclear cells (PBMCs), obtained from a glioma patient treated with radiotherapy, temozolomide or both. The rearrangement joins TRBV7-2 to TRBJ2-1, with 10 bases that match TRBD2. CDR3 sequence: CASSLAWTSGYYNEQFF. The CDR3 coding sequence is TGTGCCAGCAGCTTGGCCTGGACTAGCGGTTACTACAATGAGCAGTTCTTC.